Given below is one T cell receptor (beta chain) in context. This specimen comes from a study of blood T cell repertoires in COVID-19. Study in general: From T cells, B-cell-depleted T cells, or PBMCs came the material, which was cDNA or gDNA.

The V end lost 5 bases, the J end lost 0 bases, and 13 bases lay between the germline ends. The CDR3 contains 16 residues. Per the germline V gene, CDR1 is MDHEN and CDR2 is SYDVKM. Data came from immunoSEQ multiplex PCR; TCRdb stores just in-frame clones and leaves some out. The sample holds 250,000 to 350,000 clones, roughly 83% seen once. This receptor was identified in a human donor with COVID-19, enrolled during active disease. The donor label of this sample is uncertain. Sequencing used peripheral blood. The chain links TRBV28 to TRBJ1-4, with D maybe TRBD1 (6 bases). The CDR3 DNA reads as TGTGCCAGCAGTCCGGGGACATACACAACTAATGAAAAACTGTTTTTT. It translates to CASSPGTYTTNEKLFF.